This paragraph reports one T cell receptor (beta chain). Its antigen is unidentified. Trimming took off 1 base at V and 6 bases at J, with 5 bases between the two ends. CDR3 size: 11 residues. The V gene's germline CDR1 is DFQATT and CDR2 SNEGSKA (reference sequence). These data originate in a study of OX40 agonist ivuxolimab in advanced cancers. Study at large: Three dose-escalation patients had partial responses: one with hepatocellular carcinoma and two with cutaneous melanoma.

Regarding the study as a whole: Among patients with partial responses at 0.1-3.0 mg/kg, clonal expansion was among the lowest. CD8+ T cells (on average) carried more expanded clones than CD4+ T cells.

On cycle 4 day 1 and cycle 7 day 1, as well as at baseline, blood was sampled. Repertoires were generated with immunoSEQ multiplex PCR, while TCRdb's copy carries only in-frame clones and drops some. Of about 94,000 clones detected, 70% to 90% appear once; the ten largest clones hold approximately 0.28%. The chain is built from TRBV20-1 and TRBJ2-3; D gene uncertain. This TCR derives from an adult with an advanced solid tumor such as melanoma, head and neck, liver or kidney cancer. The sample consisted of CD4+ or CD8+ T cells sorted from blood, taken in a trial of the OX40 agonist ivuxolimab. DNA for the CDR3: TGCAGTGCTAGAGGTGGGGATACGCAGTATTTT. Residues: CSARGGDTQYF.